The sequence of this T cell receptor beta chain was determined in a study of shared clonotypes between healthy human individuals. Points from the study as a whole: Limitation of the genetic and exposure-history diversity represented came from the few donors. Researchers sampled blood only, noting tissue repertoires likely differ. When naive CD4 clonotypes were compared across a few donors, 4% to 6.5% were shared.

CD45RA-negative memory and CD45RA+ naive subsets were split from the CD4+ cells. As to this clone: Its antigen is not known.

TCRdb keeps only in-frame clones here, not all; method: immunoSEQ multiplex PCR. The sample lists 2 million to 3 million clones, 90% to 95% seen once, with 0.35% to 0.45% in the top ten. CDR1 and CDR2 from the germline V gene are LNHDA and SQIVND (reference sequence). The CDR3 runs 13 residues. V lost 5 bases to trimming and J lost 6 bases; unmatched junction nucleotides: 5. The chain recombines TRBV19 with TRBJ2-7; 9 bases fit TRBD2. Source material: naive CD4+ T cells from PBMCs. Subset indicated: CD45RA+ positively selected. This sequence was found in a man aged 18 to 29 in good health. Some clones in this sample may be carry-over from other donors' samples. CDR3 in DNA: TGTGCCAGTAGTGTTAGCGGGAGAGCCGAGCAGTACTTC. It encodes CASSVSGRAEQYF.